This T cell receptor (beta chain) was sequenced for a study of T-cell reconstitution after alpha-beta-depleted transplantation in children. For this clonotype: The target antigen is unknown.

This sample's TCRbeta library carried unique molecular identifier barcodes. One entry per CDR3 protein results from TCRdb running MiXCR on the PCR reads. The repertoire includes around 580,000 distinct CDR3 sequences, over 20% of them detected once, and under 45% sits in the top ten. Findings and caveats of the study: Surviving recipient T cells and thymic progenitors accounted for the high day-60 TCRbeta diversity observed in some patients. Alpha-beta T cells present about two months after transplant were reported to originate from several hundred expanded graft clones. Hyperexpanded clones declined; after one year, newly produced T cells mostly supplied diversity.

The receptor's source is a boy under three years old with Wiskott-Aldrich syndrome, due to receive a stem cell transplant. Source: PBMCs, taken before TCRalphabeta/CD19-depleted stem cell transplant.

This CDR3 reads CSVSPGTGGDSVYF. In DNA form, the CDR3 reads TGCAGTGTCTCGCCCGGGACAGGGGGCGACTCTGTGTACTTC. The rearrangement joins TRBV20-1 to TRBJ2-7; 12 bases agree with TRBD1. CDR3 length equals 14 residues. J gave up 12 bases and V 7 bases, and 16 bases lay outside the gene matches. The germline CDR1 and CDR2 sequences are DFQATT and SNEGSKA (reference sequence).